Shown below are 8 T cell receptor beta chains from a single sample sequenced in a study of CD8 T cells in Susac syndrome. The RNA input was about 0.5 to 1 ug, and it was reverse transcribed with random hexamers. From the immunoSEQ multiplex PCR reads, TCRdb called clonotypes with MiXCR, one entry per CDR3 protein. This repertoire shows over 200,000 distinct CDR3 sequences, 85% to 95% found once; its top ten account for 0.082%. The material sequenced was CD4+ T cells from PBMCs. These receptors came from a human donor with multiple sclerosis.

This rearrangement joins TRBV12-3 or TRBV12-4 to TRBJ1-6, with TRBD1 matching 7 bases. V lost 6 bases to trimming and J lost 6 bases; unmatched junction nucleotides: 8. This CDR3 spans 15 amino acids. The DNA for the CDR3 is TGTGCCAGCAGGGGTGACAGGGTGGGTAATTCACCCCTCCACTTT. Amino acids: CASRGDRVGNSPLHF.

The chain links TRBV27 to TRBJ1-2, with TRBD1 identical over 10 bases. Germline V gene sequence: CDR1 MNHEY, CDR2 SMNVEV (reference sequence). V dropped 5 bases and J dropped 0; count of bases not matched to a gene: 6. The CDR3 contains 16 residues. CDR3 in amino acids: CASSTTGTGANYGYTF. CDR3 coding DNA: TGTGCCAGCAGTACCACCGGGACAGGGGCTAACTATGGCTACACCTTC.

This chain joins TRBV3-1 and TRBJ1-1; D remains ambiguous. Germline V gene lookup returns CDR1 LGHDT and CDR2 YNNKEL (reference sequence). CDR3 length: 12 amino acids. V was shortened by 4 bases and J by 4 bases, with 7 bases between the two germline ends. In DNA form, the CDR3 reads TGTGCCAGCAGCCCCTTGGGCACTGAAGCTTTCTTT. Protein: CASSPLGTEAFF.

The chain is built from TRBV29-1 and TRBJ2-6; 7 bases fit TRBD2. Trimming removed 4 bases from V and 2 bases from J; junction bases left unmatched: 2. The CDR3 consists of 14 residues. Per germline, CDR1 SQVTM and CDR2 ANQGSEA. Here the CDR3 DNA reads TGCAGCGTTGGGGAGGGTCCTGGGGCCAACGTCCTGACTTTC. This translates into CSVGEGPGANVLTF.

This sequence joins TRBV3-1 and TRBJ2-1; D remains unclear. The CDR3 runs to 14 residues. In germline, CDR1 is LGHDT, CDR2 YNNKEL (reference sequence). Trimming pared 0 bases from V and 8 bases from J, leaving 11 bases between. Here the CDR3 reads CASSQEPPQDEQFF. Written as DNA, the CDR3 is TGTGCCAGCAGCCAAGAACCCCCCCAGGATGAGCAGTTCTTC.

The rearrangement uses TRBV18 and TRBJ2-7, with TRBD1 identical over 10 bases. The ends lost 3 bases at V and 3 bases at J; junction bases unmatched: 5. The CDR3 covers 15 residues. CDR1 and CDR2 (germline): KGHSH, LQKENI. The CDR3 bases are TGTGCCAGCTCACCCCCCGGGACAGGGGTCTACGAGCAGTACTTC. Translation gives CASSPPGTGVYEQYF.

This chain links TRBV20-1 with TRBJ1-5; D remains ambiguous. V was clipped by 3 bases and J by 0 bases, with 18 bases between them. CDR3 length: 17 residues. Looked up from germline, CDR1 is DFQATT and CDR2 is SNEGSKA (reference sequence). The CDR3 spells CSASRGLGYTSNQPQHF. CDR3 nucleotide sequence: TGCAGTGCTAGTCGAGGGCTTGGGTATACTAGCAATCAGCCCCAGCATTTT.

The rearrangement joins TRBV9 to TRBJ2-5; 8 bases align to TRBD2. This CDR3 has 15 amino acids. J gave up 5 bases and V 0 bases, and 6 bases lay outside the gene matches. Germline lookup yields CDR1 SGDLS and CDR2 YYNGEE. DNA of the CDR3: TGTGCCAGCAGCGTAGGAGCGGGGGAGGGGGAGACCCAGTACTTC. As protein: CASSVGAGEGETQYF.